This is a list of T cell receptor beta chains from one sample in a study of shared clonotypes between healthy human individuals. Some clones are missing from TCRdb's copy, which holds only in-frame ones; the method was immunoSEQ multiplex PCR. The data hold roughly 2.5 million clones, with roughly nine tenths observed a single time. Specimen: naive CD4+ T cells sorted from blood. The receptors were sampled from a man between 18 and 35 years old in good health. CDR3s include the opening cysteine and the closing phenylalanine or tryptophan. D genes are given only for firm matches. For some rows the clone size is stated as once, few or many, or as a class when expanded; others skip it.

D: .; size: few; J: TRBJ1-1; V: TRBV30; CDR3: CAWIGGLVPEAFF; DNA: TGTGCCTGGATAGGGGGTCTCGTCCCTGAAGCTTTCTTT
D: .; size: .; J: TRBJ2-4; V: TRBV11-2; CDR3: CASSFRGALDIQYF; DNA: TGTGCCAGCAGCTTCCGGGGGGCTTTGGACATTCAGTACTTC
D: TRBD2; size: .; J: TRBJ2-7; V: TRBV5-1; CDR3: CASRPISGSSYEQYF; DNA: TGCGCCAGCAGGCCTATTAGCGGGAGCTCCTACGAGCAGTACTTC
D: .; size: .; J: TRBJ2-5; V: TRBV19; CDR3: CASSDSGVETQYF; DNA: TGTGCCAGTAGTGACTCAGGGGTAGAGACCCAGTACTTC
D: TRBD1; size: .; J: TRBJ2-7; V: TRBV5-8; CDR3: CASSLTGTDPQGQYF; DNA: TGTGCCAGCAGCTTGACCGGGACAGATCCCCAGGGGCAGTACTTC
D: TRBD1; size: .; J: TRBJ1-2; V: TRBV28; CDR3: CASSFPGGAYGYTF; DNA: TGTGCCAGCAGTTTCCCAGGGGGCGCGTATGGCTACACCTTC
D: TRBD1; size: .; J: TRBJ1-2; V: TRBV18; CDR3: CASSPETGISYGYTF; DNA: TGTGCCAGCTCACCCGAGACAGGGATTAGCTATGGCTACACCTTC
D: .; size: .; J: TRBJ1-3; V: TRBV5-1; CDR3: CASSSGGLSGNTIYF; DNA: TGCGCCAGCAGCTCCGGGGGCCTCTCTGGAAACACCATATATTTT
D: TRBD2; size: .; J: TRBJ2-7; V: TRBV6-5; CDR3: CASSSGRGYEQYF; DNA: TGTGCCAGCAGTTCCGGGAGGGGCTACGAGCAGTACTTC
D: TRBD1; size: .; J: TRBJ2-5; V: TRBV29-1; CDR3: CSYDRGQETQYF; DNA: TGCAGCTACGACAGGGGCCAAGAGACCCAGTACTTC
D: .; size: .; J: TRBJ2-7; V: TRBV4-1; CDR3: CASSQGGDSVRYF; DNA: TGCGCCAGCAGCCAAGGTGGAGACAGTGTACGTTACTTC
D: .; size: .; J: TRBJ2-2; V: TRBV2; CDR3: CASTLGTGELFF; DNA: TGTGCCAGCACTTTAGGCACCGGGGAGCTGTTTTTT
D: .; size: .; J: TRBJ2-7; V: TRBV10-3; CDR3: CAISDIGGRGSYEQYF; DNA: TGTGCCATCAGTGACATTGGGGGGCGGGGCTCCTACGAGCAGTACTTC
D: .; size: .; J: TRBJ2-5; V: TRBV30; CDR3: CAWRVGLNPGETQYF; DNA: TGTGCCTGGAGAGTGGGGCTTAATCCTGGGGAGACCCAGTACTTC
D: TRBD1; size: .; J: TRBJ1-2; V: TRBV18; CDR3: CASSPPSTGGNYGYTF; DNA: TGTGCCAGCTCACCACCTTCCACAGGGGGTAACTATGGCTACACCTTC
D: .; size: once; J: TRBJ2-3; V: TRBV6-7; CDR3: CASGPVGSTQYF; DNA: TGTGCCAGCGGGCCCGTTGGAAGTACGCAGTATTTT
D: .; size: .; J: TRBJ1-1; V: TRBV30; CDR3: CAWRSDTEAFF; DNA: TGTGCCTGGAGGAGCGACACTGAAGCTTTCTTT
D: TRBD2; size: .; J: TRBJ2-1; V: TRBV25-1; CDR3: CASSARGDSYNEQFF; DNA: TGTGCCAGCAGTGCCCGGGGGGACTCCTACAATGAGCAGTTCTTC
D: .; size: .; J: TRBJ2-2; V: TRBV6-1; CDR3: CASSVRFLGRGRNTGELFF; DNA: TGTGCCAGCAGTGTACGATTTCTCGGGAGGGGGCGGAACACCGGGGAGCTGTTTTTT